The text below deals with one T cell receptor (beta chain). The sample originates from a study of blood T cell repertoires in COVID-19. In the original processing: Counts of nucleated cells, estimated from reference gene primer amplification, were obtained. Produced via immunoSEQ multiplex PCR; TCRdb's table is partial and in-frame only. Clone size and V and J calls were adopted from that table, with D and trimming inferred from the DNA. The profile shows under 300,000 clones, roughly 80% of them singletons. Germline V lookup: CDR1 SGHVS, CDR2 FQNEAQ. The V segment lost 1 base and the J segment 1 base; nucleotides outside the gene matches: 7. CDR3 length equals 18 residues.

This TCR was recovered from a woman aged 55-69 years with active or convalescent COVID-19. The sequenced material came from peripheral blood. The J gene is TRBJ2-3, the V gene TRBV7-8, with 11 bases fitting TRBD2. CDR3 nucleotide sequence: TGTGCCAGCAGCTTAGATCTTAGCGGGGGGGCCGGCACAGATACGCAGTATTTT. It is translated as CASSLDLSGGAGTDTQYF.